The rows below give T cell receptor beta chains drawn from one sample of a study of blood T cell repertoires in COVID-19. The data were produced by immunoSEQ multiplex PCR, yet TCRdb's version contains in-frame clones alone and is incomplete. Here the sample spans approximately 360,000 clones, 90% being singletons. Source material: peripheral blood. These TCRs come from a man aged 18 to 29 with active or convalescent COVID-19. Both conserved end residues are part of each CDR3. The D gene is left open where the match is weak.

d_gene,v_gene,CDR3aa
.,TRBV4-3,CASSRQVSNQPQHF
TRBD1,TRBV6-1,CASSNTGTGSNEQFF
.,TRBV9,CASSVAGYSNQPQHF
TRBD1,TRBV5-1,CASSFGVSQGAEKLFF
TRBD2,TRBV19,CASSTWEGSTGELFF
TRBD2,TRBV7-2,CASSLVRGRAETQYF
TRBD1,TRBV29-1,CSVMGDRGRTEAFF
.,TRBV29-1,CSVAGVLTGELFF
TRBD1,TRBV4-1,CASSQPPTRGRETQYF
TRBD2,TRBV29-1,CSVVGGVSTYNEQFF
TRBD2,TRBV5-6,CASSAIAGGYYEQYF
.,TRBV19,CATRRQWFGTDTQYF
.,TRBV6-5,CASSYSYRANNEQFF
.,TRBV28,CAGKAGNEKLFF
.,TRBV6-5,CATSTGTEAFF
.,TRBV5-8,CASSTNRAEQYF
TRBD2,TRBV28,CASRGTSGRTGELFF
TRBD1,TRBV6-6,CASSPKWTGGNTEAFF
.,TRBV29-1,CSVAGVLYNEQFF
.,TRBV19,CASSIRNGELFF
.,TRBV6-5,CASSYNRELNTEAFF
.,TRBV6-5,CASKVGDSNTEAFF
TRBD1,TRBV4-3,CASSQARTGGYNEQFF
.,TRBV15,CATSGYRVDNQPQHF
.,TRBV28,CASSWTAGNQPQHF
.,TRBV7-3,CASSQQGWQETQYF
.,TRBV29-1,CSAGTQSSYEQYF
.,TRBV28,CASVGGEGLYTEAFF
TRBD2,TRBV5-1,CASSLTTSGSYEQYF
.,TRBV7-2,CASSLGVFGSQPQHF
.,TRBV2,CASKGQLNEKLFF
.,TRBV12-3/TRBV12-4,CASSLATVQPQHF
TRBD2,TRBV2,CASSLAGGPVTGELFF
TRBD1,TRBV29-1,CSAGQVAEQYF
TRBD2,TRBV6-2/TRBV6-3,CASSSTTSGAIYEQYF
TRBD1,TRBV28,CASSLWGQGDAEAFF
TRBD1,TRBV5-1,CASSLRTGGDSPLHF
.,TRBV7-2,CASSLVREQPQHF
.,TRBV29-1,CSVAWEVYNEQFF
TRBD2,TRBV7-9,CASSISGRGGEQYF
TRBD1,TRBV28,CASSFWRQGYEQYF
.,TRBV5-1,CASSLVLGANLATNEKLFF
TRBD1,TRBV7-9,CASSPGTGGNNQPQHF
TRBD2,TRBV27,CASSPVGTMKQFF
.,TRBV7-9,CASSFRGFGEKLFF
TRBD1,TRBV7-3,CASSPRTGEAFF
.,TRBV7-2,CASSRGQNNSPLHF
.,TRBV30,CAWGEGRGQPQHF
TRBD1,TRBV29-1,CSGGQAYNEQFF
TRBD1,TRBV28,CASSLYGTAKTNQPQHF
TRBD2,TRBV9,CASSVGPGGSYNEQFF
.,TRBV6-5,CAIARDNSYEQYF
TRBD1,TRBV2,CASRTGRAPTNEKLFF
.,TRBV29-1,CSVDQGYYGYTF
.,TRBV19,CASSTDRLQPQHF